A selection of T cell receptor beta chains follows, all from one sample in a study of tumor-infiltrating lymphocytes in primary liver carcinoma. TCRdb re-derived calls from the multiplex PCR reads in MiXCR, one entry per CDR3 protein. The data contain approximately 110,000 distinct CDR3 sequences, roughly three fifths of them singletons. Sequencing was carried out using liver tumor tissue from sampling region 1. The receptors derive from a woman in her sixties or seventies with primary liver carcinoma and hepatitis B virus infection. The CDR3 runs from the conserved cysteine through the conserved F or W. The D gene is left open where the match is weak. The size entry is marked missing in some rows and otherwise reads once, few, many or a size class.

>TRBV5-5|few|.|TRBJ2-1
TGTGCCAGCAGCTTTTTCGATCACCGGCTCTCCTACAATGAGCAGTTCTTC
CASSFFDHRLSYNEQFF
>TRBV6-5|many|.|TRBJ1-1
TGTGCCAGCAAGCTAATACAGGGAGGAAACACTGAAGCTTTCTTT
CASKLIQGGNTEAFF
>TRBV4-1|many|.|TRBJ2-5
TGCGCCAGCAGCCAAGGATCTAGTCGGGAGACCCAGTACTTC
CASSQGSSRETQYF
>TRBV5-4|many|.|TRBJ2-1
TGTGCCAGCAGCTTTGGCAATGAGCAGTTCTTC
CASSFGNEQFF
>TRBV29-1|many|.|TRBJ2-5
TGCAGCGCGGGAATTGAGACCCAGTACTTC
CSAGIETQYF
>TRBV5-8|few|.|TRBJ2-2
TGTGCCAGCAGCCCTGAGGGGGTTGGTACCGGGGAGCTGTTTTTT
CASSPEGVGTGELFF
>TRBV18|once|.|TRBJ2-3
TGTGCCATCTCACCTGGCGGGCCGGGACGGGATACGCAGTATTTT
CAISPGGPGRDTQYF
>TRBV11-2|.|TRBD2|TRBJ2-2
TGTGCCAGCAGCTCCCTACTAGCGGATAATACCCGGGAGCTGTTTTTT
CASSSLLADNTRELFF
>TRBV6-1|.|TRBD1|TRBJ1-5
TGTGCCAGCACCCCGGCCAGGGGGGGTAGCAATCAGCCCCGGCATTTT
CASTPARGGSNQPRHF
>TRBV5-1|.|.|TRBJ1-3
TGCGCCAGCAGCTTGGGGAGGAACACCATATATTTT
CASSLGRNTIYF
>TRBV11-3|once|TRBD2|TRBJ2-1
TGTGCCAGCAGCTTAGGCGGCGGGAGGGCCGGCTACAATGAGCGGTTCTTC
CASSLGGGRAGYNERFF
>TRBV7-9|.|.|TRBJ2-1
TGTGCCAGCAGCAGGACTAACATCTACAATGAGCAGTTCTTC
CASSRTNIYNEQFF
>TRBV11-2|few|.|TRBJ2-7
TGTGCCAGCAGCCGGGGCAGGGTAGGGCACGGGCAGTACTTC
CASSRGRVGHGQYF
>TRBV28|few|.|TRBJ2-7
TGTGCCAGCAGTTTATGGGGCTCGGGGAGGGACAACGAGCAGTACTTC
CASSLWGSGRDNEQYF
>TRBV6-5|many|.|TRBJ2-3
TGTGCCAGCGGGCTGGGCCCCACAGATACGCAGTATTTT
CASGLGPTDTQYF
>TRBV28|few|.|TRBJ2-5
TGTGCCAGCAGTTTGCGGCAAGAGACCCAGTACTTC
CASSLRQETQYF
>TRBV4-1|many|.|TRBJ2-1
TGCGCCAGCAGCGAAGGACCGGGTGAGCAGTTCTTC
CASSEGPGEQFF
>TRBV11-2|few|.|TRBJ2-7
TGTGCCAGCAGCTACGGTGGGAGGACCTCGGGAAGCGGACAGTACTTC
CASSYGGRTSGSGQYF
>TRBV11-3|.|.|TRBJ2-1
TGCGGCAGCAGCTTAGTAACGGGAGTACCAGAGCAGTTCTTC
CGSSLVTGVPEQFF
>TRBV11-2|.|.|TRBJ2-6
TGTGCCAGCCGGAGGAACTCTGGTCCCAACGTCCTGACTTTC
CASRRNSGPNVLTF
>TRBV6-5|many|TRBD2|TRBJ2-7
TGTGCCAGCAGTTACATCGCGGGAGGCTCCTACGAGCAGTACTTC
CASSYIAGGSYEQYF
>TRBV10-3|.|.|TRBJ1-1
TGTGCCATCAGTGAGTCGGCAGGGCCTATGAACACTGAAGCTTTCTTT
CAISESAGPMNTEAFF
>TRBV6-1|many|TRBD2|TRBJ2-3
TGTGCCGGAACTAGCGGGCGCACAGATACGCAGTATTTT
CAGTSGRTDTQYF
>TRBV10-3|.|.|TRBJ1-1
TGTGCCATCACCAAGGACACCGGGAGGACTGAAGCTTTCTTT
CAITKDTGRTEAFF
>TRBV6-5|.|TRBD2|TRBJ2-1
TGTGCCAGCAGTCCACGAACTAGCGGGTCTTTGGTGAGCTCCTACAATGAGCAGTTCTTC
CASSPRTSGSLVSSYNEQFF
>TRBV11-3|large|.|TRBJ2-1
TGTGCCAGCAGCTCCCGGGGGGCGCGGACCATGGGCAATGAGCAGTTCTTC
CASSSRGARTMGNEQFF
>TRBV11-1|.|.|TRBJ2-7
TGTGCCAGTAACTTAGCAGCAGGGAGCACCTACGAGCAGTACTTC
CASNLAAGSTYEQYF
>TRBV12-3/TRBV12-4|many|TRBD1|TRBJ2-5
TGTGCCAGCAGTCCTAAGACAGGGGCCCAAGAGACCCAGTACTTC
CASSPKTGAQETQYF
>TRBV4-1|.|.|TRBJ2-1
TGCGCCAGCAGACAACATTACAGTAATGAGCAGTTCTTC
CASRQHYSNEQFF
>TRBV7-9|.|TRBD1|TRBJ1-2
TGTGCCAGCAGCTTCCCGGGACAGGGTAACTATGGCTACACCTTC
CASSFPGQGNYGYTF
>TRBV5-1|.|.|TRBJ2-6
TGCGCCAGCAGCTTGGTGGGCGATTCTGGGGCCAACGTCCTGACTTTC
CASSLVGDSGANVLTF
>TRBV29-1|.|.|TRBJ2-1
TGCAGCGCCGGGACAAGGTTTGGTGAGCAGTTCTTC
CSAGTRFGEQFF
>TRBV7-9|.|.|TRBJ2-2
TGTGCCAGTTCTGGGCAGGGTTCCACCGGGGAGCTGTTTTTT
CASSGQGSTGELFF
>TRBV11-3|.|.|TRBJ2-1
TGTGACAACAGCTCCCGGGGGGCGCGGACTATGGGCAATGAGCAGTTCTTC
CDNSSRGARTMGNEQFF
>TRBV19|.|.|TRBJ1-3
TGTGCCAGCCGCGCGGGAAACACCATATATTTT
CASRAGNTIYF
>TRBV12-3/TRBV12-4|.|.|TRBJ1-1
TGTGTCAGCAGAAGGACAGAGAACACTGAAGTTTTCTTT
CVSRRTENTEVFF
>TRBV6-5|many|.|TRBJ1-6
TGTGCCAGCAGTTACAACAGTCCCAATAATTCACCCCTCCACTTT
CASSYNSPNNSPLHF
>TRBV28|many|.|TRBJ2-2
TGTGCCAGCAGTTCCCGGACTCCCGGGGCCGGGGAGCTGTTTTTT
CASSSRTPGAGELFF
>TRBV6-5|.|.|TRBJ2-6
TGTGCCAGCAGTTACGATACGGGTCCTTTTTGGGCCAACGTCCTGACTTTC
CASSYDTGPFWANVLTF
>TRBV5-8|.|.|TRBJ1-5
TGTGCCAGCACCTGGTTACTAGCTAATCAGCCCCAGCATTTT
CASTWLLANQPQHF
>TRBV6-1|many|TRBD1|TRBJ2-3
TGTGCCAGCAGTGGGTCGTTGGGACAGGGCACAGATACGCAGTATTTT
CASSGSLGQGTDTQYF
>TRBV6-5|.|.|TRBJ1-6
TGTGCCAGCAATGGAGAACCAACCGGGCCTCGGAAAGGTCCCCTCCGCTTT
CASNGEPTGPRKGPLRF
>TRBV5-1|once|.|TRBJ2-3
TGCGTCAGCAGCTTCTGGACAGACAGCTCAGATACGCAGTATTTT
CVSSFWTDSSDTQYF
>TRBV28|.|.|TRBJ2-4
TGTGCCAGCAGTTTATTAGGGGGAAAATCGAAAAACATTCAGTACTTC
CASSLLGGKSKNIQYF
>TRBV6-1|.|.|TRBJ2-5
TGTGCCAGCAGGGTGGGGCTAGAATGGAGCGGTCAAGAGATCCAGTACTTC
CASRVGLEWSGQEIQYF
>TRBV20-1|once|.|TRBJ2-4
TGCAGTGCCCCCGACAAATTCTCCGTGGCCAAAAACACTCAGTACTTC
CSAPDKFSVAKNTQYF